The clone carrying this TCR beta chain came up a few times. The antigen remains unidentified. These data belong to a study of shared clonotypes between healthy human individuals. The CDR3 runs 15 residues. V lost 3 bases to trimming and J lost 6 bases, with 17 bases between them. Germline values: CDR1 LGHNA, CDR2 YNFKEQ. Study results and caveats: All-four-donor shared clonotypes had higher generation probabilities than non-shared clonotypes did. Researchers sampled only blood; tissue repertoires likely differ. Clonotype sharing across several donors was observed for around 5% of naive CD4 clonotypes.

CD8 cells classed as naive were CD45RO-negative and positively selected for CCR7, excluding terminally differentiated effector memory CD45RA+ cells. Several immunoSEQ plates received, in even portions, the genomic DNA of each subset. Sequencing was performed with immunoSEQ multiplex PCR; in TCRdb, only in-frame clones are kept and a portion is missing. Here the sample spans more than 2 million clones, less than 95% being singletons. Sequenced material: naive CD8+ T cells sorted from blood. The clonotype originates from a man aged 18 to 29 in good health. The chain employs TRBV4-2 and TRBJ1-2; no clear D. DNA for the CDR3: TGTGCCAGCAGCCAGGTTCCTTTAGGGTGGGATGGCTACACCTTC. This codes for CASSQVPLGWDGYTF.